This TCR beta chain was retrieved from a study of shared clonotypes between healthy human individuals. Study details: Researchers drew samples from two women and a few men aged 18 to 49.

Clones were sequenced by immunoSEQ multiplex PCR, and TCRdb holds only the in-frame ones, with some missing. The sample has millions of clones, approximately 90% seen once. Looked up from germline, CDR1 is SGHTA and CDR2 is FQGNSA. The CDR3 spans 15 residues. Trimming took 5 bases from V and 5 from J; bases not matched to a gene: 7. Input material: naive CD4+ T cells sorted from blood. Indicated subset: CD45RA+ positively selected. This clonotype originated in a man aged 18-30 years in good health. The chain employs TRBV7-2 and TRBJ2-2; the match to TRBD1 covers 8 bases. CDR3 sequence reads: CASSRTGYETGELFF. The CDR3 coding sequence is TGTGCCAGCAGCCGGACAGGGTACGAGACCGGGGAGCTGTTTTTT.